This T cell receptor (beta chain) was documented in a study of glioma-infiltrating T cells. The study's findings and limits: Above-expected tissue-blood divergence occurred in all gliomas, most in low-grade ones.

The CDR3 consists of 14 residues. Trimming took off 4 bases at V and 5 bases at J, with 13 bases between the two ends. From germline, CDR1 is MDHEN and CDR2 SYDVKM. Amplification of TCR alpha and beta CDR3 regions from RNA used iRepertoire nested multiplex PCR. From the multiplex PCR reads, TCRdb called clonotypes with MiXCR, one entry per CDR3 protein. The top ten clones hold approximately 38% of a sample with some 90,000 distinct CDR3 sequences, about 37% of them seen once. For this clonotype: Its antigen is unknown.

Sequencing was carried out using glioma tissue, nonneoplastic brain tissue, or PBMCs (not recorded which). The chain combines TRBV28 with TRBJ2-3; D is possibly TRBD2 (6 bases). The sequence was obtained from a human donor with low-grade glioma or glioblastoma, undergoing nonglioma brain surgery, or in good health (not recorded which). The CDR3 nucleotides are TGTGCCAGCAGTTCGGGCGGGATCTTAGATACGCAGTATTTT. Translated, it gives CASSSGGILDTQYF.